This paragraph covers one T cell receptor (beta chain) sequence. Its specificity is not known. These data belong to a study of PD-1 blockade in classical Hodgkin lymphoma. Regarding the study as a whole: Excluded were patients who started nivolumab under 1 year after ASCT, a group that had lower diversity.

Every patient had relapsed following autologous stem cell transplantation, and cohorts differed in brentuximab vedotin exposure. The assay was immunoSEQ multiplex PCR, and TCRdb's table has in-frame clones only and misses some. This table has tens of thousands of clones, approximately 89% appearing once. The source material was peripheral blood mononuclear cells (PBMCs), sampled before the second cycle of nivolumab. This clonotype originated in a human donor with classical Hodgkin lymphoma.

The CDR3 DNA sequence: TGTGCCAGTAGTAAAGACAGGGTTGAGAATACAGCCGAAGCTTTCTTT. As protein: CASSKDRVENTAEAFF. The gene calls are TRBV19 and TRBJ1-1; 7 bases fit TRBD1. V lost 4 bases to trimming and J lost 8 bases; unmatched junction nucleotides: 16. The V gene's germline CDR1 is LNHDA and CDR2 SQIVND (reference sequence). CDR3 length: 16 residues.